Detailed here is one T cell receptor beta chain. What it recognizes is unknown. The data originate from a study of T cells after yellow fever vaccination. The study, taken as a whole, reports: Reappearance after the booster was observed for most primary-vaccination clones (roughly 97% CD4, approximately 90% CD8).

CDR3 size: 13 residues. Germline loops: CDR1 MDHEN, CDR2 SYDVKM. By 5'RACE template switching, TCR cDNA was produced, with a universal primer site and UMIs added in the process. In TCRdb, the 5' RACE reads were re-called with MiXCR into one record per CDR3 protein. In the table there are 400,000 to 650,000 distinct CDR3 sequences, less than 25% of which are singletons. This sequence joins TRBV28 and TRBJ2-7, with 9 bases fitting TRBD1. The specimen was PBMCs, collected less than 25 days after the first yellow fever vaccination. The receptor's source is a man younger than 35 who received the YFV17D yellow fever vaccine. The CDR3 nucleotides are TGTGCGACAGGGGGTACCGGCTCCTACGAGCAGTACGTC. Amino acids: CATGGTGSYEQYV.